Below are 21 T cell receptor beta chains sequenced from a single sample in a study of OX40 agonist ivuxolimab in advanced cancers. TCRdb's table, derived via immunoSEQ multiplex PCR, lists solely in-frame clones and lacks some. The sample consists of fewer than 70,000 clones, around four fifths of them appearing once. The sample in question was CD4+ or CD8+ T cells sorted from blood, obtained in a trial of the OX40 agonist ivuxolimab. These receptors came from an adult with an advanced solid tumor such as melanoma, head and neck, liver or kidney cancer.

V usage is TRBV30 and J usage is TRBJ1-4, with a tentative D call TRBD1 (5 bases). The germline V gene encodes CDR1 GTSNPN and CDR2 SVGIG (reference sequence). The CDR3 is 12 residues long. Trimming cost V 4 bases and J 8 bases, with 11 bases left between them. The CDR3 reads CAWTGVDEKLFF. The CDR3 region has the DNA TGTGCCTGGACGGGGGTGGACGAAAAACTGTTTTTT.

V is TRBV11-3 and J is TRBJ2-3, with TRBD1 as a possible D gene (5 bases). CDR3 length: 13 residues. Germline values: CDR1 SGHNT, CDR2 YENEEA. V shed 0 bases and J shed 4 bases, with 5 bases lying between them. DNA of the CDR3: TGTGCCAGCAGCTTAGAAGGGGCAGATACGCAGTATTTT. Its translation is CASSLEGADTQYF. The full variable domain, its missing parts supplied by reference TRBV11-3 and TRBJ2-3, is EAGVVQSPRYKIIEKKQPVAFWCNPISGHNTLYWYLQNLGQGPELLIRYENEEAVDDSQLPKDRFSAERLKGVDSTLKIQPAELGDSAVYLCASSLEGADTQYFGPGTRLTVL.

Only a few counts were recorded for this clone. J is TRBJ1-3 and V is TRBV28, with D uncertain. The germline CDR1 and CDR2 sequences are MDHEN and SYDVKM. This CDR3 comprises 16 residues. V lost 4 bases and J 4 bases, leaving 17 bases between the germline ends. CDR3 loop: CASSSLAAQAGNTIYF. The CDR3 DNA reads as TGTGCCAGCAGTTCCCTGGCAGCTCAAGCGGGAAACACCATATATTTT.

The chain is built from TRBV9 and TRBJ2-1; 9 nucleotides match TRBD2. Germline lookup yields CDR1 SGDLS and CDR2 YYNGEE. After removal of 6 bases from V and 3 bases from J, the junction contained 7 bases not matched to a gene. The CDR3 is 15 amino acids. The CDR3 region is CASNLAGARYNEQFF. The CDR3 coding sequence is TGTGCCAGCAACTTAGCGGGAGCTCGCTACAATGAGCAGTTCTTC.

The rearrangement joins TRBV19 to TRBJ1-1, with D possibly TRBD1 on 5 matching bases. The germline V gene has CDR1 LNHDA and CDR2 SQIVND (reference sequence). V was pared by 3 bases and J by 2 bases, with 10 bases between. The CDR3 covers 14 residues. The CDR3 DNA reads TGTGCCAGTAGTATTAAACAGGCAAACACTGAAGCTTTCTTT. It translates to CASSIKQANTEAFF.

The V call is TRBV11-3, the J call TRBJ2-1; 7 bases line up with TRBD1. Germline CDR1 and CDR2: SGHNT and YENEEA. V trimming: 1 base; J trimming: 16 bases; junction bases outside the gene matches: 7. There are 12 residues in the CDR3. CDR3 sequence (DNA): TGTGCCAGCAGCTTAGGCACAGGGGAAGTCTTCTTC. This encodes CASSLGTGEVFF. Supplemented by reference TRBV11-3 and TRBJ2-1, the full variable domain reads EAGVVQSPRYKIIEKKQPVAFWCNPISGHNTLYWYLQNLGQGPELLIRYENEEAVDDSQLPKDRFSAERLKGVDSTLKIQPAELGDSAVYLCASSLGTGEVFFGPGTRLTVL.

The V and J genes are TRBV7-8 and TRBJ1-5; TRBD1 matches 10 bases. CDR3 length: 17 amino acids. Germline V gene data show CDR1 as SGHVS and CDR2 as FQNEAQ. V shed 4 bases, J shed 1 base, and the junction held 7 bases outside the gene matches. The CDR3 spells CASSSRQGALSNQPQHF. The CDR3 bases are TGTGCCAGCAGCTCCAGACAGGGGGCCCTCAGCAATCAGCCCCAGCATTTT.

The rearrangement uses TRBV27 and TRBJ1-6, with unresolved D. V shed 6 bases and J shed 10 bases, with 10 bases lying between them. Germline assignment: CDR1 MNHEY and CDR2 SMNVEV (reference sequence). The CDR3 runs 12 residues. CDR3 DNA sequence: TGTGCCAGCAGCTCCGCTCGCTCACCCCTCCACTTT. It specifies CASSSARSPLHF.

The gene calls are TRBV7-9 and TRBJ1-1; D not resolved. Germline values: CDR1 SEHNR, CDR2 FQNEAQ (reference sequence). This CDR3 region has 13 residues. V was pared by 2 bases and J by 3 bases, with 7 bases between. CDR3 amino acids: CASSLFEYTEAFF. CDR3 bases: TGTGCCAGCAGCTTATTTGAGTACACTGAAGCTTTCTTT.

The V call is TRBV21-1, the J call TRBJ2-7; the D call TRBD1 from the table was never checked on the DNA. TRBV21-1 is a pseudogene locus. The CDR3 spans 16 residues. CDR3 amino acids: CASSKGTGQGAQEQYF. CDR3 nucleotide sequence: TGTGCCAGCAGCAAAGGAACGGGACAGGGGGCGCAAGAGCAGTACTTC.

The rearrangement uses TRBV30 and TRBJ1-2; no clear D gene. The CDR3 is 17 amino acids. V lost 2 bases to trimming and J lost 8 bases, with 27 bases between them. From germline, CDR1 is GTSNPN and CDR2 SVGIG (reference sequence). Written as DNA, the CDR3 is TGTGCCTGGAGTACTCCGGTGGGAGAGTCGGCCCGAAGGGGCTACACCTTC. Residues: CAWSTPVGESARRGYTF.

About this clone: The sample contains more than one DNA sequence encoding this CDR3. The chain carries TRBV28 and TRBJ2-7; the D gene is possibly TRBD1 (5 bases). From germline, CDR1 is MDHEN and CDR2 SYDVKM. The ends were cut back, 6 bases at V and 4 bases at J, with 13 bases in the middle. This CDR3 region has 13 residues. The CDR3 sequence is CASSSQGTYEQYF. The CDR3 DNA sequence: TGTGCCAGCAGCTCCCAGGGTACTTACGAGCAGTACTTC.

This clone came up once. V usage is TRBV9 and J usage is TRBJ2-5; D possibly corresponds to TRBD2 (5 bases). Trimming removed 3 bases from V and 2 bases from J, with 11 bases in between. The CDR3 is 14 amino acids. Germline CDR1 is SGDLS and CDR2 is YYNGEE. The CDR3 spells CASSEASGQETQYF. As DNA, the CDR3 is TGTGCCAGCAGCGAGGCCTCGGGACAAGAGACCCAGTACTTC.

The gene calls are TRBV11-1 and TRBJ2-1; 7 positions agree with TRBD2. CDR1 SGHAT and CDR2 FQDESV come from the germline V gene (reference sequence). The length of the CDR3 is 13 residues. The V and J ends lost 7 bases and 7 bases, in that order; junction bases with no gene match: 7. The CDR3 DNA reads TGTGCCAGCACCCCACGGGGAGGGAATGAGCAGTTCTTC. It encodes CASTPRGGNEQFF.

This chain uses TRBV7-3 with TRBJ1-1; D gene ambiguous. The ends were cut back, 2 bases at V and 5 bases at J, with 9 bases in the middle. CDR3 length equals 13 residues. Germline-derived CDR1 and CDR2 are SGHTA and FQGTGA. The CDR3: CASSLQDGTEAFF. The CDR3 bases are TGTGCCAGCAGCTTACAGGACGGGACTGAAGCTTTCTTT.

The J gene is TRBJ2-1, the V gene TRBV11-3; 7 bases are a match to TRBD1. In germline, CDR1 is SGHNT, CDR2 YENEEA. The length of the CDR3 is 15 residues. V gave up 1 base and J gave up 5 bases; unmatched junction bases: 5. CDR3 in amino acids: CASSLGGTVNNEQFF. The CDR3 DNA follows: TGTGCCAGCAGCTTAGGAGGGACAGTCAACAATGAGCAGTTCTTC.

The chain uses TRBV7-3 and TRBJ2-3, with TRBD2 matching 7 bases. V gave up 2 bases and J gave up 6 bases; unmatched junction bases: 8. The germline V gene has CDR1 SGHTA and CDR2 FQGTGA. The CDR3 contains 15 residues. CDR3 protein: CASSLQAGPGDTQYF. CDR3 bases: TGTGCCAGCAGCTTACAAGCGGGGCCGGGGGATACGCAGTATTTT.

This clone came up once. This sequence joins TRBV2 and TRBJ2-7; weak D call: TRBD1 (5 bases). CDR1 is SNHLY, CDR2 FYNNEI, per germline. This CDR3 comprises 15 residues. The ends were cut back, 10 bases at V and 0 bases at J, with 19 bases in the middle. The CDR3 is CATSDLGQSSYEQYF. CDR3 in DNA: TGTGCCACCTCAGACTTAGGACAAAGCTCCTACGAGCAGTACTTC.

V and J are TRBV19 and TRBJ2-3; D is possibly TRBD1 (6 bases). V lost 6 bases and J 2 bases, leaving 18 bases between the germline ends. The CDR3 is 16 amino acids. Germline CDR1 and CDR2: LNHDA and SQIVND (reference sequence). The CDR3 DNA reads TGTGCCAGTAGACCCACAGGGTTGGGCCCCACAGATACGCAGTATTTT. Protein product: CASRPTGLGPTDTQYF. Looking up the rest from reference TRBV19 and TRBJ2-3 gives the full variable domain: DGGITQSPKYLFRKEGQNVTLSCEQNLNHDAMYWYRQDPGQGLRLIYYSQIVNDFQKGDIAEGYSVSREKKESFPLTVTSAQKNPTAFYLCASRPTGLGPTDTQYFGPGTRLTVL.

The V call is TRBV2, the J call TRBJ2-1; 7 bases align to TRBD1. V dropped 4 bases and J dropped 2; count of bases not matched to a gene: 5. The CDR3 is made up of 15 amino acids. CDR1 and CDR2 (germline): SNHLY, FYNNEI. CDR3 loop: CASSGRQGAYNEQFF. The CDR3 DNA reads as TGTGCCAGCAGTGGGAGGCAGGGGGCCTACAATGAGCAGTTCTTC.

The V and J genes are TRBV6-5 and TRBJ1-2; TRBD1 is a possible D gene (6 bases). The germline CDR1 and CDR2 sequences are MNHEY and SVGAGI. The CDR3 spans 16 residues. Trimming left V 4 bases short and J 0 bases short, with 15 bases between. The CDR3 nucleotides are TGTGCCAGCAGTTCTAGACAGGTTTCGACTAACTATGGCTACACCTTC. It encodes CASSSRQVSTNYGYTF.